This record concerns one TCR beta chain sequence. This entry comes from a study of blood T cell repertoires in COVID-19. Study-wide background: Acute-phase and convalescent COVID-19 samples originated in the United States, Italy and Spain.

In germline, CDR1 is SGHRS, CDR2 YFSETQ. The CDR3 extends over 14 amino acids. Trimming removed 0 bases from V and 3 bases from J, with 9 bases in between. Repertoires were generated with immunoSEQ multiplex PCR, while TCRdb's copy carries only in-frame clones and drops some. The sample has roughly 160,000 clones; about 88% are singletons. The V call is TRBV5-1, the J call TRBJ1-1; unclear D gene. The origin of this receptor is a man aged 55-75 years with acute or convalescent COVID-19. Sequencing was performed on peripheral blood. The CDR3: CASSLGWQYTEAFF. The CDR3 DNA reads TGCGCCAGCAGCTTGGGTTGGCAGTACACTGAAGCTTTCTTT. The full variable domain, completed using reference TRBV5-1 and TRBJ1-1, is KAGVTQTPRYLIKTRGQQVTLSCSPISGHRSVSWYQQTPGQGLQFLFEYFSETQRNKGNFPGRFSGRQFSNSRSEMNVSTLELGDSALYLCASSLGWQYTEAFFGQGTRLTVV.